A selection of T cell receptor beta chains follows, all from one sample in a study of shared clonotypes between healthy human individuals. TCRdb's copy holds only in-frame clones and misses some; the assay was immunoSEQ multiplex PCR. The sample yields roughly 1,000,000 clones, about 84% seen once. Sequences were obtained from memory CD4+ T cells from PBMCs. The origin of the receptors is a man aged 18 to 29 in good health. Some clones in this sample may be carry-over from other donors' samples. CDR3s include the opening cysteine and the closing phenylalanine or tryptophan. Fields, in order: D gene, J gene, V gene, clone size, CDR3 DNA, CDR3 protein. The D gene is left open where the match is weak. The size of a clone is reported for some rows only, either as once, few or many, or as a class for expanded clones.

D: TRBD2
J: TRBJ2-1
V: TRBV11-2
size: -
DNA: TGTGCCAGCAGCTTAGGACTAGCGAATGAGCAGTTCTTC
CDR3: CASSLGLANEQFF

D: TRBD2
J: TRBJ2-1
V: TRBV4-2
size: -
DNA: TGTGCCAGCACGGTTGGACTAGCGGGAGAGGGTGAGCAGTTCTTC
CDR3: CASTVGLAGEGEQFF

D: TRBD2
J: TRBJ2-1
V: TRBV7-8
size: -
DNA: TGTGCCAGCAGCTTAAACTATCTAGCGGGAGCCCACAATGAGCAGTTCTTC
CDR3: CASSLNYLAGAHNEQFF

D: -
J: TRBJ2-7
V: TRBV27
size: -
DNA: TGTGCCAGCAGTCCCCCCCCGGGGGCAGCCTCCTACGAGCAGTACTTC
CDR3: CASSPPPGAASYEQYF

D: TRBD1
J: TRBJ2-7
V: TRBV5-4
size: -
DNA: TGTGCCAGTCGGCAGACAGGGGAGGTCTACGAGCAGTACTTC
CDR3: CASRQTGEVYEQYF

D: TRBD1
J: TRBJ2-7
V: TRBV6-1
size: -
DNA: TGTGCCAGCAGATCGGGACAGGGTGTACGAGTGCAGTACTTC
CDR3: CASRSGQGVRVQYF

D: -
J: TRBJ1-5
V: TRBV14
size: -
DNA: TGTGCCAGCAGCCAAGCCCAGAATCAGCCCCAGCATTTT
CDR3: CASSQAQNQPQHF

D: -
J: TRBJ2-3
V: TRBV5-1
size: -
DNA: TGCGCCAGCAGCTTGGGCGGATCCCCCCCAGATACGCAGTATTTT
CDR3: CASSLGGSPPDTQYF

D: TRBD2
J: TRBJ2-3
V: TRBV2
size: -
DNA: TGTGCCAGCAGTGATGAACTAGCGGGAGGGGCAGATACGCAGTATTTT
CDR3: CASSDELAGGADTQYF

D: TRBD1
J: TRBJ2-2
V: TRBV5-1
size: few
DNA: TGCGCCAGCAGCTGGGACAGGAACACCGGGGAGCTGTTTTTT
CDR3: CASSWDRNTGELFF

D: -
J: TRBJ1-1
V: TRBV7-9
size: few
DNA: TGTGCCAGCAGTGGCAGGGGTTTGGGCACTGAAGCTTTCTTT
CDR3: CASSGRGLGTEAFF

D: TRBD1
J: TRBJ1-2
V: TRBV7-8
size: -
DNA: TGTGCCAGCAGCATGAGACAGGGCAACTATGGCTACACCTTC
CDR3: CASSMRQGNYGYTF

D: -
J: TRBJ2-5
V: TRBV7-7
size: -
DNA: TGTGCCAGCAGCCCCAGAGGGGGGGCAGAGACCCAGTACTTC
CDR3: CASSPRGGAETQYF

D: TRBD1
J: TRBJ1-5
V: TRBV6-1
size: -
DNA: TGTGCCAGCAGTGTCAAGGGCAGGGGGAATCAGCCCCAGCATTTT
CDR3: CASSVKGRGNQPQHF

D: -
J: TRBJ2-1
V: TRBV4-2
size: -
DNA: TGTGCCAGCAGCCAAGATTCGGGGATAGATGAGCAGTTCTTC
CDR3: CASSQDSGIDEQFF

D: TRBD2
J: TRBJ2-2
V: TRBV25-1
size: -
DNA: TGTGCCAGCAGTGCAAGGACTAGCGGTAGGGGGGAGCTGTTTTTT
CDR3: CASSARTSGRGELFF

D: -
J: TRBJ1-1
V: TRBV2
size: few
DNA: TGTGCCAGCAGCCCCTTTAGGGAAGCTTTCTTT
CDR3: CASSPFREAFF

D: TRBD1
J: TRBJ2-7
V: TRBV4-3
size: -
DNA: TGCGCCAGCAGCCAAGAAATTGGGGCGAGGACAGGGGTATCCTACGAGCAGTACTTC
CDR3: CASSQEIGARTGVSYEQYF

D: -
J: TRBJ2-5
V: TRBV28
size: -
DNA: TGTGCCAGCAGTGCCGGTGGACCTCCTGGGGAGACCCAGTACTTC
CDR3: CASSAGGPPGETQYF

D: -
J: TRBJ2-3
V: TRBV29-1
size: -
DNA: TGCAGCGGGGACGAAAGCACAGATACGCAGTATTTT
CDR3: CSGDESTDTQYF

D: -
J: TRBJ2-7
V: TRBV9
size: -
DNA: TGTGCCAGCAGCGTAGACTTCGGATCCTACGAGCAGTACTTC
CDR3: CASSVDFGSYEQYF

D: -
J: TRBJ1-5
V: TRBV2
size: -
DNA: TGTGCCAGCAGGGCGACAGCGGCGAATCAGCCCCAGCATTTT
CDR3: CASRATAANQPQHF

D: TRBD1
J: TRBJ1-2
V: TRBV4-1
size: -
DNA: TGCGCCAGCAGCCAGACAGGGGGTTATGGCTACACCTTC
CDR3: CASSQTGGYGYTF

D: -
J: TRBJ1-1
V: TRBV29-1
size: -
DNA: TGCAGCGTTGAAGATCAGGGGAGTACTGAAGCTTTCTTT
CDR3: CSVEDQGSTEAFF

D: -
J: TRBJ1-2
V: TRBV18
size: -
DNA: TGTGCCAGCTCATCGACGAGACACTTCGACAGAGCTAACTATGGCTACACCTTC
CDR3: CASSSTRHFDRANYGYTF

D: TRBD1
J: TRBJ1-1
V: TRBV5-1
size: -
DNA: TGCGCCAGCAGCCCGACAGGGGGGAACACTGAAGCTTTCTTT
CDR3: CASSPTGGNTEAFF

D: -
J: TRBJ1-3
V: TRBV28
size: -
DNA: TGTGCCAGCAGCTGGGTATCATCTGGAAACACCATATATTTT
CDR3: CASSWVSSGNTIYF

D: -
J: TRBJ1-2
V: TRBV7-9
size: -
DNA: TGTGCCAGCAGCTTAGGTGGGGGTCGAACCGCAGGTGGCTACACCTTC
CDR3: CASSLGGGRTAGGYTF

D: -
J: TRBJ2-1
V: TRBV6-1
size: -
DNA: TGTGCCAGCAGTGAAAGAAGTTGGCAGATGTACAATGAGCAGTTCTTC
CDR3: CASSERSWQMYNEQFF

D: -
J: TRBJ1-1
V: TRBV18
size: -
DNA: TGTGCCAGCTCACCGGCGGTGAACACTGAAGCTTTCTTT
CDR3: CASSPAVNTEAFF

D: -
J: TRBJ2-7
V: TRBV6-6
size: -
DNA: TGTGCCAGCAGTTACGGGTATGGGGCTTATTTGTACTTC
CDR3: CASSYGYGAYLYF

D: -
J: TRBJ2-1
V: TRBV7-3
size: -
DNA: TGTGCCAGCAGCTTAACGTTAGCAGGGAAGAATGAGCAGTTCTTC
CDR3: CASSLTLAGKNEQFF

D: -
J: TRBJ2-5
V: TRBV7-9
size: -
DNA: TGTGCCAGCAGCTTACAATCCGGGAGAGGGGAGACCCAGTACTTC
CDR3: CASSLQSGRGETQYF

D: TRBD1
J: TRBJ1-5
V: TRBV29-1
size: -
DNA: TGCAGCGGTGGACAGGGTCTGGATCAGCCCCAGCATTTT
CDR3: CSGGQGLDQPQHF

D: TRBD1
J: TRBJ2-7
V: TRBV6-5
size: -
DNA: TGTGCCAGCAGTTCCACAGGGGTCGAGCAGTACTTC
CDR3: CASSSTGVEQYF

D: -
J: TRBJ2-3
V: TRBV5-6
size: -
DNA: TGTGCCAGCAGCTTTGGCGGGACTAGCACAGATACGCAGTATTTT
CDR3: CASSFGGTSTDTQYF

D: -
J: TRBJ2-1
V: TRBV2
size: once
DNA: TGTGCCAGCAAGTGGGATAGGGTAAATGAGCAGTTCTTC
CDR3: CASKWDRVNEQFF

D: -
J: TRBJ2-1
V: TRBV2
size: -
DNA: TGTGCCAGCAGAGGGGAACAGGGCTACAATGAGCAGTTCTTC
CDR3: CASRGEQGYNEQFF

D: TRBD2
J: TRBJ2-3
V: TRBV18
size: -
DNA: TGTGCCAGCTCACAGCTAGCGGGAGGGCCAGGGGATACGCAGTATTTT
CDR3: CASSQLAGGPGDTQYF

D: TRBD1
J: TRBJ2-2
V: TRBV28
size: -
DNA: TGTGCCAGCAGTCAGACCGGGACAGGGAACACCGGGGAGCTGTTTTTT
CDR3: CASSQTGTGNTGELFF

D: -
J: TRBJ2-1
V: TRBV18
size: many
DNA: TGTGCCAGCTCACCTGGAACGGACAATGAGCAGTTCTTC
CDR3: CASSPGTDNEQFF

D: TRBD2
J: TRBJ2-7
V: TRBV28
size: many
DNA: TGTGCCAGCAGTGTGACTAGCGGGAGGGCCGGTGAGCAGTACTTC
CDR3: CASSVTSGRAGEQYF

D: -
J: TRBJ1-1
V: TRBV7-6
size: many
DNA: TGTGCCAGCAGGTCCGGAGGTGAAGCTTTCTTT
CDR3: CASRSGGEAFF

D: -
J: TRBJ1-1
V: TRBV4-1
size: -
DNA: TGCGCCAGCAGCCGGACAATAATTGGACAAACGCATGGAGAGAAAGCTTTCTTT
CDR3: CASSRTIIGQTHGEKAFF

D: -
J: TRBJ2-2
V: TRBV7-9
size: -
DNA: TGTGCCAGCAGCTTAGGACTAGCGAACACCGGGGAGCTGTTTTTT
CDR3: CASSLGLANTGELFF

D: TRBD2
J: TRBJ2-1
V: TRBV28
size: -
DNA: TGTGCCAGCAGACTAGCGGATTCCTACAATGAGCAGTTCTTC
CDR3: CASRLADSYNEQFF